A single sample is the source of the 23 T cell receptor beta chains below, sequenced in a study of CD8+CD57+ T cells in acquired aplastic anemia. Genomic DNA acted as the template from which TCR beta VDJ combination and CDR3 sequence profiling were carried out. MiXCR was run by TCRdb on the reads, yielding one entry per CDR3 protein. The data contain around 150,000 distinct CDR3 sequences, approximately 40% of them singletons. The sample taken for sequencing was sorted CD4+, CD8+, or CD8+CD57+ T cells (not recorded which) from PBMCs. These receptors all come from a human donor in good health.

The sample holds many counts of this clonotype. The V call is TRBV20-1, the J call TRBJ1-5; D ambiguous. V lost 5 bases to trimming and J lost 2 bases, with 16 bases between them. The CDR3 is 15 amino acids. Germline CDR1 and CDR2: DFQATT and SNEGSKA (reference sequence). CDR3 in DNA: TGCAGTGCTCCACGGGCCCGGGGTGGCAATCAGCCCCAGCATTTT. Translation: CSAPRARGGNQPQHF.

This clonotype showed up many times. CDR3 region: CASSLGLTGGFGYTF. In nucleotides, the CDR3 is TGTGCCAGCAGCTTAGGTCTTACAGGGGGCTTTGGCTACACCTTC. The V call is TRBV7-9, the J call TRBJ1-2; 9 bases match TRBD1. The CDR3 sequence is 15 residues long. The ends lost 1 base at V and 7 bases at J; junction bases unmatched: 7. Germline V gene sequence: CDR1 SEHNR, CDR2 FQNEAQ (reference sequence).

In the case of this clonotype: The junction differs from germline at one of its ends, possibly a read error. The chain combines TRBV2 with TRBJ2-1; D is possibly TRBD1 (6 bases). The CDR3 length is 14 residues. CDR1 SNHLY and CDR2 FYNNEI come from the germline V gene. CDR3 nucleotide sequence: TGTGCCAGCAGTGAACTACAGGGTCTGGATGAGCACTTCTTC. Translating gives CASSELQGLDEHFF.

The chain links TRBV2 to TRBJ1-2; D remains ambiguous. This CDR3 region has 17 residues. Germline V gives CDR1 SNHLY, CDR2 FYNNEI. The germline V and J ends were trimmed by 0 bases and 0 bases, with 14 bases remaining between them. CDR3 region: CASSEAGRETTNYGYTF. In DNA, the CDR3 is TGTGCCAGCAGTGAAGCTGGTAGGGAGACAACTAACTATGGCTACACCTTC.

The rearrangement uses TRBV24-1 and TRBJ2-3, with 11 bases that match TRBD2. CDR1 and CDR2 (germline): KGHDR, SFDVKD. The V gene end was trimmed by 4 bases and the J gene end by 1 base; junction bases not matched to a gene: 0. This CDR3 comprises 15 residues. The CDR3 sequence is CATSETSGGTDTQYF. As DNA, the CDR3 is TGTGCCACCAGTGAGACTAGCGGGGGCACAGATACGCAGTATTTT.

Ten or more counts support this clonotype. The rearrangement joins TRBV20-1 to TRBJ1-5; D ambiguous. Trimming left V 0 bases short and J 0 bases short, with 15 bases between. This CDR3 contains 17 residues. Per the germline V gene, CDR1 is DFQATT and CDR2 is SNEGSKA (reference sequence). The CDR3 sequence: CSARDHGLLTSNQPQHF. The DNA of the CDR3 is TGCAGTGCTAGAGATCATGGGCTATTGACTAGCAATCAGCCCCAGCATTTT.

The chain uses TRBV24-1 and TRBJ2-1; D remains ambiguous. This CDR3 contains 15 residues. Germline V CDR1 and CDR2: KGHDR, SFDVKD. Trimming removed 6 bases from V and 2 bases from J, with 13 bases in between. The CDR3 DNA sequence: TGTGCCACCAGTTCGTGGGGTTCTACCTACAATGAGCAGTTCTTC. As protein: CATSSWGSTYNEQFF.

This clonotype was observed many times. V and J are TRBV15 and TRBJ2-3, with D possibly TRBD2 on 6 matching bases. This CDR3 comprises 17 residues. Germline loops: CDR1 LNHNV, CDR2 YYDKDF (reference sequence). V gave up 1 base and J gave up 5 bases, with 19 bases separating them. The CDR3 DNA reads as TGTGCCACCAGCAGAGGGAGGGGTCGGGAGACGGGAGATACGCAGTATTTT. Its translation: CATSRGRGRETGDTQYF.

This clonotype was seen ten or more times. This chain joins TRBV6-1 and TRBJ1-6; TRBD1 matches 9 bases. CDR1 is MNHNS, CDR2 SASEGT, per germline. V lost 6 bases, J lost 10 bases, and 4 bases stayed unmatched. The CDR3 length is 13 residues. DNA for the CDR3: TGTGCCAGCAGGGGACAGGGTAACTCACCCCTCCACTTT. Translation gives CASRGQGNSPLHF.

This clonotype was counted only a few times. The chain employs TRBV6-5 and TRBJ2-7; unclear D gene. This CDR3 comprises 14 residues. V was trimmed by 0 bases and J by 1 base, leaving 7 bases between them. CDR1 and CDR2 (germline): MNHEY, SVGAGI. The CDR3, as DNA: TGTGCCAGCAGTTACTCGACGGATTCCTACGAGCAGTACTTC. Residues: CASSYSTDSYEQYF.

The table lists this clonotype with many counts. V gene TRBV5-5 combines with J gene TRBJ2-4, with D perhaps TRBD1 or TRBD2 (5 bases each). CDR3 length equals 11 residues. The V end lost 4 bases, the J end lost 12 bases, and 11 bases lay between the germline ends. Looked up from germline, CDR1 is SGHKS and CDR2 is YYEKEE (reference sequence). The CDR3 sequence is CASSQIGTQYF. CDR3 DNA: TGTGCCAGCAGCCAAATCGGGACTCAGTACTTC. The whole variable domain, filled in from reference TRBV5-5 and TRBJ2-4, reads DAGVTQSPTHLIKTRGQQVTLRCSPISGHKSVSWYQQVLGQGPQFIFQYYEKEERGRGNFPDRFSARQFPNYSSELNVNALLLGDSALYLCASSQIGTQYFGAGTRLSVL.

The rearrangement joins TRBV24-1 to TRBJ2-1, with D possibly TRBD1 on 6 matching bases. The germline gives CDR1 KGHDR, CDR2 SFDVKD. CDR3 length: 15 amino acids. Deletions cut 3 bases from V and 5 bases from J, with 13 bases between. CDR3 protein: CATSDPRTVNNEQFF. In DNA form, the CDR3 reads TGTGCCACCAGTGATCCCCGGACAGTCAACAATGAGCAGTTCTTC.

On this clonotype: With a much larger clone just one base away, this may be a read error. The chain links TRBV4-3 to TRBJ1-1; D unclear. There are 14 residues in the CDR3. CDR1 is LGHNA, CDR2 YSLEER, per germline. For the CDR3, the DNA is TGCGCCAGCAGCCAAGATGGGTTGAACACTGAAGCTCTCTTT. Residues: CASSQDGLNTEALF.

This clonotype was counted a few times. CDR3 protein: CASSPGPSEKLFF. The CDR3 region has the DNA TGTGCCAGCTCACCCGGACCGAGTGAAAAACTGTTTTTT. This chain uses TRBV18 with TRBJ1-4; no clear D gene. V was trimmed by 3 bases and J by 7 bases, leaving 9 bases between them. Germline assignment: CDR1 KGHSH and CDR2 LQKENI. The CDR3 extends over 13 amino acids.

This clonotype was seen ten or more times. The rearrangement links TRBV12-3 or TRBV12-4 to TRBJ2-5, with 7 bases lining up with TRBD1. V was pared by 3 bases and J by 3 bases, with 4 bases of the junction left unmatched. The CDR3 covers 14 residues. As DNA, the CDR3 is TGTGCCAGCAGTTTGGCCGGGACAGAAGAGACCCAGTACTTC. It translates to CASSLAGTEETQYF.

This clonotype was counted ten times or more. The V gene is TRBV5-1, the J gene TRBJ2-1; D might be TRBD2 (6 bases). CDR1 is SGHRS, CDR2 YFSETQ, per germline. The CDR3 totals 16 residues. V was shortened by 4 bases and J by 1 base, with 15 bases between the two germline ends. The CDR3 region has the DNA TGCGCCAGCAGCCCCCCCCTCCTAGCGTCCTACAATGAGCAGTTCTTC. This gives the protein CASSPPLLASYNEQFF.

The rearrangement links TRBV28 to TRBJ2-5; 7 bases map to TRBD1. The CDR3 covers 14 residues. The junction had 5 bases not matched to a gene; V was cut back by 7 bases and J by 0 bases. The germline V gene has CDR1 MDHEN and CDR2 SYDVKM. For the CDR3, the DNA is TGTGCCAGCATCCCAGGGGGTCACCAAGAGACCCAGTACTTC. Translated: CASIPGGHQETQYF. The entire variable domain, with the rest obtained from reference TRBV28 and TRBJ2-5, is as follows: DVKVTQSSRYLVKRTGEKVFLECVQDMDHENMFWYRQDPGLGLRLIYFSYDVKMKEKGDIPEGYSVSREKKERFSLILESASTNQTSMYLCASIPGGHQETQYFGPGTRLLVL.

A word on this clonotype: It may be a read error: a sequence one base away is much more abundant. The CDR3, as DNA: TGCAGTGCTAGAGTACCGGCTAAACTAGAGGGTGGCTACACCTTC. Its protein is CSARVPAKLEGGYTF. The chain combines TRBV20-1 with TRBJ1-2; D is unresolved. V was clipped by 1 base and J by 7 bases, with 19 bases between them. The CDR3 totals 15 residues. Germline CDR1 DFQATT, CDR2 SNEGSKA (reference sequence).

This clonotype came up many times. The chain uses TRBV24-1 and TRBJ1-5; 10 positions agree with TRBD1. V gave up 7 bases and J gave up 9 bases; unmatched junction bases: 8. Germline CDR1 and CDR2: KGHDR and SFDVKD. CDR3 length: 14 residues. The DNA for the CDR3 is TGTGCCACCAGCCCGGACAGGGGGTTTTCGCCCCAGCATTTT. This sequence encodes CATSPDRGFSPQHF.

This clonotype was seen at least ten times. The chain carries TRBV6-5 and TRBJ1-1; D not certain. V was shortened by 0 bases and J by 4 bases, with 9 bases between the two germline ends. CDR3 length equals 14 residues. Germline CDR1 and CDR2: MNHEY and SVGAGI. The CDR3 nucleotides are TGTGCCAGCAGTTACTCGAGTGGAGGCACTGAAGCTTTCTTT. Protein sequence: CASSYSSGGTEAFF.

The rearrangement uses TRBV10-3 and TRBJ1-3; 8 bases fit TRBD1. The CDR3 consists of 15 residues. CDR1 ENHRY and CDR2 SYGVKD come from the germline V gene. J gave up 5 bases and V 7 bases, and 10 bases lay outside the gene matches. The CDR3 protein is CAIISTGETRNTIYF. Written as DNA, the CDR3 is TGTGCCATCATTTCGACAGGGGAGACGCGAAACACCATATATTTT.

The CDR3 DNA reads TGCAGCGTTCAGGGACTAGCGGAAACCTACAATGAGCAGTTCTTC. Protein: CSVQGLAETYNEQFF. This chain connects TRBV29-1 to TRBJ2-1, with 11 bases matching TRBD2. The junction had 5 bases not matched to a gene; V was cut back by 5 bases and J by 2 bases. The germline V gene encodes CDR1 SQVTM and CDR2 ANQGSEA. CDR3 size: 15 residues.

This clonotype was counted at least ten times. The chain uses TRBV3-1 and TRBJ2-3, with D unclear. V lost 4 bases to trimming and J lost 4 bases, with 12 bases between them. The germline CDR1 and CDR2 sequences are LGHDT and YNNKEL (reference sequence). This CDR3 spans 14 amino acids. CDR3 in DNA: TGTGCCAGCAGCCGCGTGGGAAGGTCAGATACGCAGTATTTT. Amino acid sequence: CASSRVGRSDTQYF.